This TCR beta chain was obtained from a study of T-cell memory formation after mild COVID-19. This clonotype showed up just a few times. Antigen unknown. TCRdb re-derived calls from the 5' RACE reads in MiXCR, one entry per CDR3 protein. The sample lists roughly 320,000 distinct CDR3 sequences, approximately 29% occurring once. The study's findings and limits: A subset of responding clones appeared in pre-infection memory, suggesting cross-reactive memory joined. Clones that shrank (day 15 to 85) were balanced CD4/CD8, whereas later expanders leaned CD4+. Of the contracting clones, CD4+ ones lay mainly in CM and EM, and CD8+ ones in EMRA.

This TCR came from an adult woman who had mild COVID-19 (a few samples of this study predate the infection). Cell type and time point are not known. Sequenced: PBMCs or a T cell subset sorted from them (not recorded which).

CDR3 residues: CASSQGGLRYEQYF. The CDR3 coding sequence is TGTGCCAGCAGTCAGGGGGGCCTCCGCTACGAGCAGTACTTC. The chain is built from TRBV6-5 and TRBJ2-7; D is perhaps TRBD1 (7 bases). With 5 bases removed from V and 3 bases from J, the gap between germline ends came to 14 bases. In germline, CDR1 is MNHEY, CDR2 SVGAGI. The CDR3 is 14 amino acids.